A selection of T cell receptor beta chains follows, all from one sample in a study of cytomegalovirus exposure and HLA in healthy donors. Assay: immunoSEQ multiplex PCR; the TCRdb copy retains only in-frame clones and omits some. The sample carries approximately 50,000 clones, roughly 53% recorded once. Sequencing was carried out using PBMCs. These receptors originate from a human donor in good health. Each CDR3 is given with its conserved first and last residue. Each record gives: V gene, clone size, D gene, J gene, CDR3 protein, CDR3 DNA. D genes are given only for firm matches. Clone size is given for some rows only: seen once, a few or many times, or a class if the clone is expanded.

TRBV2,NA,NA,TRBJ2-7,CASSEGKGAGEQYF,TGTGCCAGCAGTGAAGGGAAAGGGGCCGGCGAGCAGTACTTC
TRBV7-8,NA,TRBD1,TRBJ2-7,CASSSTGQGSSYEQYF,TGTGCCAGCAGCTCTACGGGACAGGGGAGCTCCTACGAGCAGTACTTC
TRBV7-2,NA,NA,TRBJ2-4,CASSLIREAIQYF,TGTGCCAGCAGCTTAATTAGGGAGGCCATTCAGTACTTC
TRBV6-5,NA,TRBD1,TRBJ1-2,CASRDLTGDYGYTF,TGTGCCAGCAGGGACCTAACAGGGGACTATGGCTACACCTTC
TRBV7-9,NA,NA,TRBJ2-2,CASSLIELGELFF,TGTGCCAGCAGCTTAATTGAGCTCGGGGAGCTGTTTTTT
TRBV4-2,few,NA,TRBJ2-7,CASSPSRGYEQYF,TGTGCCAGCAGCCCCTCAAGGGGCTACGAGCAGTACTTC
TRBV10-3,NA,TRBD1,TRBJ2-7,CAIRGQAYEQYF,TGTGCCATCAGAGGACAGGCCTACGAGCAGTACTTC
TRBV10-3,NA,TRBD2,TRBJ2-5,CAISDLGGAGETQYF,TGTGCCATCAGTGATCTCGGGGGGGCCGGCGAGACCCAGTACTTC
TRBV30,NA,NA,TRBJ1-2,CAWTQGGYGYTF,TGTGCCTGGACCCAGGGCGGCTATGGCTACACCTTC
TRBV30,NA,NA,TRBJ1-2,CAWASGRTSNYGYTF,TGTGCCTGGGCTAGCGGACGGACGTCTAACTATGGCTACACCTTC
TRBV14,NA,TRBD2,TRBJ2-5,CASSHPSGKTQYF,TGTGCCAGCAGCCACCCTAGCGGGAAGACCCAGTACTTC
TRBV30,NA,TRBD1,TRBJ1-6,CAFETWTGANNSPLHF,TGTGCCTTTGAAACGTGGACAGGGGCGAATAATTCACCCCTCCACTTT
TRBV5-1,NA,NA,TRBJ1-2,CASSLGGQANYGYTF,TGCGCCAGCAGCTTGGGAGGGCAGGCTAACTATGGCTACACCTTC
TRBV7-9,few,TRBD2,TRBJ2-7,CASSPTSGGSPSYEQYF,TGTGCCAGCAGCCCCACTAGCGGGGGGTCCCCGTCCTACGAGCAGTACTTC
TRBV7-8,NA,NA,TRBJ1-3,CASSLASPDRAVYTIYF,TGTGCCAGCAGCTTAGCTTCTCCGGACAGAGCGGTATACACCATATATTTT
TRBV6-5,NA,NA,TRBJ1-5,CASSSAGTLGNQPQHF,TGTGCCAGCAGTTCAGCCGGGACATTAGGCAATCAGCCCCAGCATTTT
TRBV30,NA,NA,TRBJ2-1,CAWSVGDNEQFF,TGTGCCTGGAGTGTAGGAGACAATGAGCAGTTCTTC
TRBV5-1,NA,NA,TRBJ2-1,CASTPGSDPGNEQFF,TGCGCCAGCACCCCTGGATCAGACCCAGGGAATGAGCAGTTCTTC
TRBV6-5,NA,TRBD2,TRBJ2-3,CASRSLAGVTDTQYF,TGTGCCAGCAGATCCCTAGCGGGGGTTACAGATACGCAGTATTTT
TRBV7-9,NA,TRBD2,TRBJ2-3,CASSRTSGGSYTDTQYF,TGTGCCAGCAGTCGGACTAGCGGGGGTTCCTACACAGATACGCAGTATTTT
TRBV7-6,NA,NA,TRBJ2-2,CASSPYRATGELFF,TGTGCCAGCAGCCCGTACAGGGCTACCGGGGAGCTGTTTTTT
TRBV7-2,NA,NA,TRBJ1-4,CASSSPPGKLFF,TGTGCCAGCAGCTCCCCCCCAGGCAAACTGTTTTTT
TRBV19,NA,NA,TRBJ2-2,CASQSGQRTGELFF,TGTGCCAGTCAGTCCGGACAAAGAACCGGGGAGCTGTTTTTT
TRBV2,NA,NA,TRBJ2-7,CASSFQGGGGDEQYF,TGTGCCAGCAGTTTTCAGGGGGGAGGAGGAGACGAGCAGTACTTC
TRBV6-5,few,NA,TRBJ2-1,CASSERYNEQFF,TGTGCCAGCAGCGAGAGATACAATGAGCAGTTCTTC
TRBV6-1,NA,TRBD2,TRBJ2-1,CASSVFGGGRNEQFF,TGTGCCAGCAGTGTCTTCGGGGGGGGAAGGAATGAGCAGTTCTTC
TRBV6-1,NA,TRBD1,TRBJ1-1,CASSATGGRFTEAFF,TGTGCCAGCAGTGCGACAGGGGGCAGGTTCACTGAAGCTTTCTTT
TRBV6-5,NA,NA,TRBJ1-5,CASSPLEWPQHF,TGTGCCAGCAGCCCCCTCGAGTGGCCCCAGCATTTT
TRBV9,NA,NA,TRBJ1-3,CASRPGSSGNTIYF,TGTGCCAGCAGACCAGGGTCGTCCGGAAACACCATATATTTT
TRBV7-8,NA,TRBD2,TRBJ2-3,CASSLRASGVQDTQYF,TGTGCCAGCAGCTTACGTGCTAGCGGGGTTCAAGATACGCAGTATTTT